The sample holds many counts of the clone carrying this TCR beta chain. This entry is derived from a study of T cells in Graves' hyperthyroidism and ophthalmopathy. The PBMCs studied were ones that came from about 10 ml fresh peripheral blood. RNA transcripts gave rise to amplified TCR beta CDR3 regions. First-round RT-PCR with HTBI primers amplified the TCR CDR3 region. TCRdb recomputed calls from the multiplex PCR reads with MiXCR, one row per CDR3 protein. Altogether 500,000 to 750,000 distinct CDR3 sequences are present, 15% to 17% being singletons, with the ten largest covering about 7%. V was pared by 1 base and J by 10 bases, with 7 bases between. This CDR3 spans 11 amino acids. Per germline, CDR1 SGHTA and CDR2 FQGNSA.

Sequenced material: blood. This TCR was recovered from a woman younger than 45 with Graves' hyperthyroidism. The gene calls are TRBV7-2 and TRBJ1-1, with no clear D. CDR3 residues: CASSLGGRAFF. CDR3 in DNA: TGTGCCAGCAGCTTAGGGGGAAGAGCTTTCTTT. Looking up the rest from reference TRBV7-2 and TRBJ1-1 gives the full variable domain: GAGVSQSPSNKVTEKGKDVELRCDPISGHTALYWYRQSLGQGLEFLIYFQGNSAPDKSGLPSDRFSAERTGGSVSTLTIQRTQQEDSAVYLCASSLGGRAFFGQGTRLTVV.